The T cell receptor (beta chain) described here comes from a study of T cells in Graves' hyperthyroidism and ophthalmopathy. This clonotype was seen many times. RNA transcripts gave rise to amplified TCR beta CDR3 regions. HTBI primers were the set used in a first-round RT-PCR of the TCR CDR3. TCRdb re-derived calls from the multiplex PCR reads in MiXCR, one entry per CDR3 protein. Of some 400,000 distinct CDR3 sequences in the sample, about 14% were seen once. This CDR3 has 14 amino acids. With V trimmed by 2 bases and J by 5 bases, 7 bases remained unmatched. The V gene's germline CDR1 is DFQATT and CDR2 SNEGSKA (reference sequence).

This clonotype was obtained from a man aged 25 to 40 with Graves' hyperthyroidism that later progressed to Graves' ophthalmopathy. V usage is TRBV20-1 and J usage is TRBJ2-5; the match to TRBD1 covers 8 bases. Sequenced input: blood. The CDR3 bases are TGCAGTGCTAGATTCGGGCAGGGGGCCGAGACCCAGTACTTC. It yields the protein CSARFGQGAETQYF.